This T cell receptor (beta chain) was retrieved from a study of early T cells in non-severe SARS-CoV-2 infection. In its sample, this clonotype was seen a few times. This CDR3 has 15 amino acids. From germline, CDR1 is KGHDR and CDR2 SFDVKD. The ends were cut back, 5 bases at V and 5 bases at J, with 18 bases in the middle. The TCR library protocol attached unique molecular identifiers to the individual cDNA molecules. TCRdb reprocessed the 5' RACE reads via MiXCR and lists one record per CDR3 protein. This table has 50,000 to 60,000 distinct CDR3 sequences, around 7% appearing once. The J gene is TRBJ2-7, the V gene TRBV24-1; TRBD2 is a possible D gene (6 bases). The sample here was whole blood, taken at baseline. The TCR sequence derives from an adult who was a healthcare worker with PCR-confirmed SARS-CoV-2 infection or an uninfected control (not recorded which). The DNA of the CDR3 is TGTGCCACCAGTGCCGGAGGGCTGTGGCCCCACGAGCAGTACTTC. Its protein product is CATSAGGLWPHEQYF.